This T cell receptor beta chain derives from a study of beta chain features in type 1 diabetes. Every bit of the isolated RNA underwent reverse transcription, so sequencing read expressed TCRB transcripts. The protocol was immunoSEQ multiplex PCR, while the TCRdb copy is restricted to in-frame clones and leaves out a portion. The sample holds 300,000 to 350,000 clones, roughly 8% seen once. This clone was recorded a few times. There are 12 residues in the CDR3. The germline gives CDR1 SGHVS, CDR2 FQNEAQ. The V end was cut by 4 bases, the J end by 5 bases, with 6 bases between. This TCR was recovered from a woman between 18 and 30 years old in good health. The rearrangement uses TRBV7-8 and TRBJ2-1, with D unresolved. Sequencing input: central memory CD4+ T cells from blood. The CDR3 DNA reads as TGTGCCAGCAGCTCCCTTAACAATGAGCAGTTCTTC. Protein sequence: CASSSLNNEQFF.